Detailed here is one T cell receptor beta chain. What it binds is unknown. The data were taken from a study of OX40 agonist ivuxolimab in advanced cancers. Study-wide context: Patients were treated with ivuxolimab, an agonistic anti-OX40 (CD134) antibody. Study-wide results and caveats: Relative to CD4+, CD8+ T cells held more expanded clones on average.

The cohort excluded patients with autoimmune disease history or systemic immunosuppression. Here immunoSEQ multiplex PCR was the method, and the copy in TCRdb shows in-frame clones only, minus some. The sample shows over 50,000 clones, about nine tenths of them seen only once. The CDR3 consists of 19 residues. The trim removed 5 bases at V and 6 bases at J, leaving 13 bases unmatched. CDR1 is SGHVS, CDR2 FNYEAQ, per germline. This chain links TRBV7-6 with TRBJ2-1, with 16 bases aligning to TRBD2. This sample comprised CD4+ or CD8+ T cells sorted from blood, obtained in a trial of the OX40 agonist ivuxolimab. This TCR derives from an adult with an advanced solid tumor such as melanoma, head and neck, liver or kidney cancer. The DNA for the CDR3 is TGTGCCAGCAGCCCTCCCTCGGGACTAGCGGGAGGGCCGGGCAATGAGCAGTTCTTC. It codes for CASSPPSGLAGGPGNEQFF.